This TCR beta chain emerged from a study of shared clonotypes between healthy human individuals. Study-wide findings and caveats: Some clonotypes were shared by all four sorted-subset donors, while others were not shared. The non-shared ones had lower generation probabilities than the shared ones. Sharing across a handful of donors was seen in 4% to 5% of naive CD4 clonotypes. The study generally estimated greater richness for naive than memory subsets. Sampling included only blood; tissue repertoires likely differ.

As concerns this clone: Its antigen is as yet unknown.

Naive CD8 cells comprised CD45RO-negative, CCR7-positively selected cells, excluding terminally differentiated effector memory CD45RA+ cells. Assay used: immunoSEQ multiplex PCR; TCRdb lists only in-frame clones, some missing. The sample holds hundreds of thousands of clones; roughly 95% are singletons and the top ten take around 0.12%. CDR1 and CDR2 from the germline V gene are SQVTM and ANQGSEA. V lost 4 bases and J 2 bases, leaving 14 bases between the germline ends. The CDR3 loop spans 14 amino acids. The sequence was collected from a woman younger than 45 in good health. The sample comprised naive CD8+ T cells sorted from blood. The chain couples TRBV29-1 to TRBJ2-5; D may correspond to TRBD1 or TRBD2 (5 bases each). For the CDR3, the DNA is TGCAGCGTTGCTCGAGGGGCTCGGCAAGAGACCCAGTACTTC. Its translation: CSVARGARQETQYF.